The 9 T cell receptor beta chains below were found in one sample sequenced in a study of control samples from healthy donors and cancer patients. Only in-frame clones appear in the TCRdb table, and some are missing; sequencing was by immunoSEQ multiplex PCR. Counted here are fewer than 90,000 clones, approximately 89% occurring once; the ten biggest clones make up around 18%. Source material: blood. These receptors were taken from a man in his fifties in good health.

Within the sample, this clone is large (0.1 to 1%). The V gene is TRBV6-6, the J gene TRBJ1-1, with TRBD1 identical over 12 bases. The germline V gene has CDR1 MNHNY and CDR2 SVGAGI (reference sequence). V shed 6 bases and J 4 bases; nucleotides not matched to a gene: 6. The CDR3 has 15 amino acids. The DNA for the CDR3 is TGTGCCAGCAGCTTCGGGACAGGGGGCTTCACTGAAGCTTTCTTT. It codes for CASSFGTGGFTEAFF.

This chain's CDR3 is CASSPLAGARTDTQYF. The CDR3 region has the DNA TGTGCCAGCAGCCCGCTAGCGGGGGCTCGCACAGATACGCAGTATTTT. V gene TRBV3-1 (or the pseudogene TRBV3-2) combines with J gene TRBJ2-3, with 10 bases that match TRBD2. CDR1 is LGHDT, CDR2 YNNKEL, per germline (reference sequence). The V and J ends lost 4 bases and 1 base, in that order; junction bases with no gene match: 5. This CDR3 spans 16 amino acids.

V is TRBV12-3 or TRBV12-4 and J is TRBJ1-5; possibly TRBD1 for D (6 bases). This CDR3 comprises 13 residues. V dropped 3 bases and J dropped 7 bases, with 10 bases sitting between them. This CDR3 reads CASSFRGRQPQHF. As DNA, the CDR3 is TGTGCCAGCAGTTTCAGGGGTCGACAGCCCCAGCATTTT.

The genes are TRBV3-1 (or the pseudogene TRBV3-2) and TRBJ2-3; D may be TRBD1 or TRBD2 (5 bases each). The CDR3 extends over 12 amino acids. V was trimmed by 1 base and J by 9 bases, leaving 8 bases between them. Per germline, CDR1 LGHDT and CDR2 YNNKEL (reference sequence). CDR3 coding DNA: TGTGCCAGCAGCCAAGTTCGGGGCACGCAGTATTTT. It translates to CASSQVRGTQYF.

In DNA, the CDR3 is TGTGCCAGCAGAAGGGATCAAGAGACCCAGTACTTC. This gives the protein CASRRDQETQYF. This sequence joins TRBV2 and TRBJ2-5; no clear D gene. V was pared by 6 bases and J by 2 bases, with 7 bases between. Per the germline V gene, CDR1 is SNHLY and CDR2 is FYNNEI. There are 12 residues in the CDR3.

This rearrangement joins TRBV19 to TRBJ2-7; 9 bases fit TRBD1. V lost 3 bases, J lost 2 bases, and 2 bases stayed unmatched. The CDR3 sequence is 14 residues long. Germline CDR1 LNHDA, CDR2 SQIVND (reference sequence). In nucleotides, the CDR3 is TGTGCCAGTAGTATGGACAGGGGCCCCTACGAGCAGTACTTC. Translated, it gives CASSMDRGPYEQYF. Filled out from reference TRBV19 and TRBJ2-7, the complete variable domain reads DGGITQSPKYLFRKEGQNVTLSCEQNLNHDAMYWYRQDPGQGLRLIYYSQIVNDFQKGDIAEGYSVSREKKESFPLTVTSAQKNPTAFYLCASSMDRGPYEQYFGPGTRLTVT.

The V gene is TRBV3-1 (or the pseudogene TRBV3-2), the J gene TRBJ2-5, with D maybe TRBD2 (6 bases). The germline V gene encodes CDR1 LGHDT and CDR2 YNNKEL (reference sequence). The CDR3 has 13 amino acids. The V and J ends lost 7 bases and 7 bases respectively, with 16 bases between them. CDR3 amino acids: CASNPQGGLTQYF. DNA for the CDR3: TGTGCCAGCAACCCTCAGGGAGGTTTGACCCAGTACTTC.

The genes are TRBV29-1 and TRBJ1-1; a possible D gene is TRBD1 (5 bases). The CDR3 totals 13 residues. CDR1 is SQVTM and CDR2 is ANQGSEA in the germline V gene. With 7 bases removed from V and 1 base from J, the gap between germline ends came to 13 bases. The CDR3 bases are TGCAGCGCCCTGACAGATCAGAACACTGAAGCTTTCTTT. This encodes CSALTDQNTEAFF.

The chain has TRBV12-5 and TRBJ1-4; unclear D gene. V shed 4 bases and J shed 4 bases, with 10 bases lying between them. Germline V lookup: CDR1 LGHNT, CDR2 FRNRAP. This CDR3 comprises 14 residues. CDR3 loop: CASGSGIDNEKLFF. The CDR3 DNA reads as TGTGCTAGTGGTTCCGGGATTGATAATGAAAAACTGTTTTTT.